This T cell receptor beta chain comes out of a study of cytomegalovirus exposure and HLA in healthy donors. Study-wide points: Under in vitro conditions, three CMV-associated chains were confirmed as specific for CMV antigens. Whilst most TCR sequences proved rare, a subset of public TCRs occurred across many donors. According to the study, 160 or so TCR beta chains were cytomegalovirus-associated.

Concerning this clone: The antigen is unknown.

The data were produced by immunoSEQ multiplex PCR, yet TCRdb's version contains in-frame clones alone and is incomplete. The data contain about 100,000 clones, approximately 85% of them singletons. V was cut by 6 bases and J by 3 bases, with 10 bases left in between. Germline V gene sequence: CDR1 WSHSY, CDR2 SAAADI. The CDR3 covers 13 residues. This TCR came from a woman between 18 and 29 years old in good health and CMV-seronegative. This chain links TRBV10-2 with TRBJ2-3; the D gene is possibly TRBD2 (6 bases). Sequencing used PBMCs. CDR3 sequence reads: CASSRGITDTQYF. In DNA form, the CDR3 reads TGCGCCAGCAGCCGGGGGATAACAGATACGCAGTATTTT.